This T cell receptor (beta chain) was sequenced in a study of blood T cell repertoires in COVID-19. Study as a whole: Acute-phase and convalescent COVID-19 samples originated in the United States, Italy and Spain. From T cells, B-cell-depleted T cells, or PBMCs came the material, which was cDNA or gDNA.

In germline, CDR1 is PRHDT, CDR2 FYEKMQ (reference sequence). V trimming: 4 bases; J trimming: 8 bases; junction bases outside the gene matches: 5. The length of the CDR3 is 13 residues. Cohort 3 recovered donors had two negative PCRs, clearance, or symptom resolution. In the authors' workflow: Nucleated cell counts were estimated from reference gene primer amplification. This table comes from immunoSEQ multiplex PCR, and its TCRdb copy is limited to in-frame clones, with some not included. Clonal size and the V and J genes are those of that table, whereas D and trimming came from the DNA. The sample lists around 360,000 clones, more than 85% occurring once.

The sample comprised PBMCs or T cells enriched from blood (not recorded which). This chain links TRBV13 with TRBJ1-2, with 9 bases aligning to TRBD1. The clonotype originates from a woman aged 25 to 45 who had recovered from COVID-19. CDR3 sequence reads: CASSWGQGVGYTF. CDR3 bases: TGTGCCAGCAGCTGGGGACAGGGCGTGGGCTACACCTTC.